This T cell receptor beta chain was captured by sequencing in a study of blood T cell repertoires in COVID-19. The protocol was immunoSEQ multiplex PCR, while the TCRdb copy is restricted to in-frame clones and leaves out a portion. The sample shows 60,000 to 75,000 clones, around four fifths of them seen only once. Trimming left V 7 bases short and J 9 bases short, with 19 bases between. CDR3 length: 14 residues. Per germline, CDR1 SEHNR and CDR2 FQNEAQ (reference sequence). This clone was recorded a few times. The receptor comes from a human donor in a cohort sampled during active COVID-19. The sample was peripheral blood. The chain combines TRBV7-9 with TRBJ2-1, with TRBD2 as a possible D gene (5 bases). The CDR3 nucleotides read TGTGCCAGCACAATAGTGGGGATTGAGGGTGAGCAGTTCTTC. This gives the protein CASTIVGIEGEQFF.